What follows are 27 T cell receptor beta chains derived from one specimen sequenced in a study of radiotherapy plus CTLA-4 blockade in lung cancer. Some clones are missing from TCRdb's copy, which holds only in-frame ones; the method was immunoSEQ multiplex PCR. The sample consists of fewer than 100,000 clones, 84% of them appearing once. The sequencing here drew on peripheral blood, taken from a patient treated with radiotherapy plus ipilimumab. The receptors were gathered from a human donor with non-small cell lung cancer who had stable disease on radiotherapy plus ipilimumab.

J is TRBJ1-5 and V is TRBV9, with a tentative D call TRBD1 (5 bases). Trimming took off 7 bases at V and 2 bases at J, with 19 bases between the two ends. The CDR3 is 16 amino acids. Germline CDR1 and CDR2: SGDLS and YYNGEE. The CDR3 spells CASGEGPRGGNQPQHF. For the CDR3, the DNA is TGTGCCAGCGGGGAGGGGCCCCGCGGGGGCAATCAGCCCCAGCATTTT.

The chain combines TRBV5-8 with TRBJ1-1; D unclear. Trimming cost V 4 bases and J 2 bases, with 12 bases left between them. Germline V gene sequence: CDR1 SGHTS, CDR2 YDEGEE. This CDR3 has 14 residues. Written as DNA, the CDR3 is TGTGCCAGCAGCCCAAGCCCCCGCAACACTGAAGCTTTCTTT. It translates to CASSPSPRNTEAFF.

This chain uses TRBV11-2 with TRBJ2-2, with D tentatively TRBD1 or TRBD2 (7 bases each). CDR3 length: 16 residues. Trimming removed 5 bases at V and 6 bases at J, with 19 bases between. Germline V gene data show CDR1 as SGHAT and CDR2 as FQNNGV. The CDR3 coding sequence is TGTGCCAGCAGCCTCAGGGGGGAGGGCTTAGCCGGGGAGCTGTTTTTT. As protein: CASSLRGEGLAGELFF.

This CDR3 is CASSVGLAGPYEQYF. The DNA of the CDR3 is TGTGCCAGCAGCGTAGGGCTAGCGGGGCCCTACGAGCAGTACTTC. The rearrangement links TRBV9 to TRBJ2-7, with TRBD2 identical over 9 bases. The CDR3 contains 15 residues. Germline-derived CDR1 and CDR2 are SGDLS and YYNGEE. Unmatched junction bases numbered 3, after V lost 0 bases and J lost 2 bases.

This sequence joins TRBV5-1 and TRBJ1-6; D remains unclear. The V and J ends lost 2 bases and 10 bases respectively, with 10 bases between them. Germline V lookup: CDR1 SGHRS, CDR2 YFSETQ. The CDR3 is made up of 13 amino acids. The CDR3 region is CASSFGDVSPLHF. The CDR3 DNA reads as TGCGCCAGCAGCTTTGGAGATGTGTCACCCCTCCACTTT. Full variable domain (remainder filled in from reference TRBV5-1 and TRBJ1-6): KAGVTQTPRYLIKTRGQQVTLSCSPISGHRSVSWYQQTPGQGLQFLFEYFSETQRNKGNFPGRFSGRQFSNSRSEMNVSTLELGDSALYLCASSFGDVSPLHFGNGTRLTVT.

The rearrangement joins TRBV6-5 to TRBJ2-3; the D call may be TRBD1 or TRBD2 (5 bases each). The CDR3 spans 13 residues. V was clipped by 6 bases and J by 9 bases, with 16 bases between them. Germline V CDR1 and CDR2: MNHEY, SVGAGI. The CDR3 DNA is TGTGCCAGCAGCTTGACAGCGGATGACACGCAGTATTTT. It yields the protein CASSLTADDTQYF.

The chain has TRBV6-6 and TRBJ1-1, with a possible D match to TRBD1 (6 bases). Deletions cut 6 bases from V and 1 base from J, with 15 bases between. The germline CDR1 and CDR2 sequences are MNHNY and SVGAGI (reference sequence). There are 15 residues in the CDR3. CDR3 sequence: CASSARGTSNTEAFF. CDR3 in DNA: TGTGCCAGCAGCGCCAGGGGCACATCGAACACTGAAGCTTTCTTT.

This clone has just a few counts. The V and J genes are TRBV30 and TRBJ1-1, with a weak D call TRBD1 (6 bases). With 5 bases removed from V and 4 bases from J, the gap between germline ends came to 11 bases. CDR1 is GTSNPN, CDR2 SVGIG, per germline (reference sequence). The CDR3 loop spans 12 amino acids. The CDR3 nucleotides are TGTGCCTGGGGGGGCACCCTCACTGAAGCTTTCTTT. It translates to CAWGGTLTEAFF.

The V and J genes are TRBV9 and TRBJ1-2; no clear D. Trimming pared 0 bases from V and 0 bases from J, leaving 15 bases between. Germline V gene sequence: CDR1 SGDLS, CDR2 YYNGEE. The CDR3 consists of 17 residues. The chain's CDR3 is CASSVAAQEKPNYGYTF. DNA of the CDR3: TGTGCCAGCAGCGTAGCTGCTCAGGAGAAACCTAACTATGGCTACACCTTC.

The chain employs TRBV30 and TRBJ1-2, with D unclear. CDR3 length: 13 amino acids. The V end lost 3 bases, the J end lost 0 bases, and 8 bases lay between the germline ends. CDR1 GTSNPN and CDR2 SVGIG come from the germline V gene (reference sequence). Here the CDR3 reads CAWRGRANYGYTF. The CDR3 DNA follows: TGTGCCTGGAGGGGGAGAGCTAACTATGGCTACACCTTC.

V and J are TRBV6-1 and TRBJ2-2; TRBD1 aligns across 10 bases. V lost 7 bases to trimming and J lost 7 bases; unmatched junction nucleotides: 6. The germline gives CDR1 MNHNS, CDR2 SASEGT. This CDR3 region has 14 residues. CDR3 amino acids: CASNRQGASGELFF. The CDR3 region has the DNA TGTGCCAGCAACCGACAGGGGGCAAGCGGGGAGCTGTTTTTT.

The CDR3 DNA reads as TGTGCCAGCAGCCTGCCCGGGACAGGGATTAACTATGGCTACACCTTC. Amino acid sequence: CASSLPGTGINYGYTF. This chain links TRBV5-4 with TRBJ1-2, with 9 bases aligning to TRBD1. Germline lookup yields CDR1 SGHNT and CDR2 YYREEE (reference sequence). The CDR3 extends over 16 amino acids. The J segment lost 1 base and the V segment lost 4 bases, leaving 8 bases of the junction unmatched.

V is TRBV30 and J is TRBJ2-1; 7 bases map to TRBD2. Losses at the gene ends were 6 bases for V and 7 bases for J; bases not matched to a gene: 12. Germline CDR1 reads GTSNPN; CDR2 reads SVGIG (reference sequence). CDR3 length: 14 residues. CDR3 nucleotide sequence: TGTGCCTGTATTCCGGGACTACGCCTTAATGAGCAGTTCTTC. Protein sequence: CACIPGLRLNEQFF.

The chain employs TRBV6-5 and TRBJ1-1; D not resolved. The CDR3 is 15 residues long. V gave up 0 bases and J gave up 0 bases, with 8 bases separating them. The germline V gene encodes CDR1 MNHEY and CDR2 SVGAGI. In DNA, the CDR3 is TGTGCCAGCAGTTACTCGAATAGTTTGAACACTGAAGCTTTCTTT. As protein: CASSYSNSLNTEAFF.

The chain combines TRBV6-5 with TRBJ2-3; possible D gene TRBD2, 5 bases. Trimming removed 4 bases at V and 0 bases at J, with 11 bases between. Germline CDR1 and CDR2: MNHEY and SVGAGI. The CDR3 is made up of 15 amino acids. The CDR3 sequence: CASSSLVTSTDTQYF. CDR3 in DNA: TGTGCCAGCAGTTCACTAGTAACTAGCACAGATACGCAGTATTTT.

The genes are TRBV27 and TRBJ1-5, with 7 positions matching TRBD1. J gave up 2 bases and V 8 bases, and 9 bases lay outside the gene matches. The CDR3 totals 15 residues. Germline V CDR1 and CDR2: MNHEY, SMNVEV (reference sequence). CDR3 in DNA: TGTGCCAGCCAGGTGGGGCAGGGGGGCAATCAGCCCCAGCATTTT. Translation gives CASQVGQGGNQPQHF.

This chain links TRBV5-4 with TRBJ2-7, with 8 bases matching TRBD2. Germline loops: CDR1 SGHNT, CDR2 YYREEE (reference sequence). The ends lost 0 bases at V and 2 bases at J; junction bases unmatched: 7. The CDR3 covers 16 residues. CDR3 bases: TGTGCCAGCAGCTTGGCCGGCCCAGCGGGGGCCTACGAGCAGTACTTC. As protein: CASSLAGPAGAYEQYF.

There are a few counts of this clone. The J gene is TRBJ1-4, the V gene TRBV28; 7 bases align to TRBD1. Germline V lookup: CDR1 MDHEN, CDR2 SYDVKM. The CDR3 spans 12 residues. Trimming removed 10 bases from V and 7 bases from J; junction bases left unmatched: 6. This CDR3 is CATSGGGEKLFF. The CDR3 DNA reads as TGTGCCACTTCAGGGGGGGGTGAAAAACTGTTTTTT.

This clone was observed a handful of times. J is TRBJ1-5 and V is TRBV6-1; D may be TRBD1 (5 bases). Germline CDR1 is MNHNS and CDR2 is SASEGT. V lost 7 bases and J lost 3, with 16 bases in between. The CDR3 is 15 amino acids. CDR3 in amino acids: CASIPLGGVNQPQHF. The CDR3 DNA sequence: TGTGCCAGCATTCCGTTGGGGGGAGTCAATCAGCCCCAGCATTTT.

V and J are TRBV5-1 and TRBJ2-5, with D tentatively TRBD1 (7 bases). V was clipped by 4 bases and J by 0 bases, with 13 bases between them. Germline V gene sequence: CDR1 SGHRS, CDR2 YFSETQ. The CDR3 covers 15 residues. CDR3 sequence reads: CASSAGQLNQETQYF. CDR3 in DNA: TGCGCCAGCAGCGCGGGACAGCTGAACCAAGAGACCCAGTACTTC.

This clone showed up just a few times. V and J are TRBV6-5 and TRBJ2-2, with D unclear. The CDR3 is made up of 14 amino acids. The germline gives CDR1 MNHEY, CDR2 SVGAGI. Trimming removed 5 bases from V and 7 bases from J, with 14 bases in between. CDR3 in amino acids: CASSPRRVYGELFF. CDR3 nucleotide sequence: TGTGCCAGCAGTCCACGACGGGTCTACGGGGAGCTGTTTTTT.

The J gene is TRBJ1-5, the V gene TRBV5-1, with 7 bases that match TRBD1. The V gene end was trimmed by 1 base and the J gene end by 4 bases; junction bases not matched to a gene: 5. Looked up from germline, CDR1 is SGHRS and CDR2 is YFSETQ. There are 15 residues in the CDR3. In nucleotides, the CDR3 is TGCGCCAGCAGCTTGTCGTCAGGGGGAAATCAGCCCCAGCATTTT. Translating it yields CASSLSSGGNQPQHF. Drawing the rest from reference TRBV5-1 and TRBJ1-5, the complete variable domain is KAGVTQTPRYLIKTRGQQVTLSCSPISGHRSVSWYQQTPGQGLQFLFEYFSETQRNKGNFPGRFSGRQFSNSRSEMNVSTLELGDSALYLCASSLSSGGNQPQHFGDGTRLSIL.

The chain couples TRBV27 to TRBJ2-5, with 8 positions matching TRBD1. With 5 bases clipped from V and 0 bases from J, the junction kept 14 bases outside the gene matches. Germline V gives CDR1 MNHEY, CDR2 SMNVEV (reference sequence). This CDR3 is 18 amino acids long. CDR3 coding DNA: TGTGCCAGCAGTCTCGGACAGGGAGGCGGTCGGGACCAAGAGACCCAGTACTTC. It specifies CASSLGQGGGRDQETQYF.

This clone was seen more than once but under ten times. V is TRBV9 and J is TRBJ2-4; 8 bases are shared with TRBD2. This CDR3 spans 15 amino acids. Trimming cost V 0 bases and J 4 bases; bases outside gene matches: 3. Germline V gives CDR1 SGDLS, CDR2 YYNGEE. CDR3 protein: CASSVAGGRKNIQYF. CDR3 sequence (DNA): TGTGCCAGCAGCGTAGCGGGGGGGCGAAAAAACATTCAGTACTTC.

CDR3 region: CASSVETPSYEQYF. Here the CDR3 DNA reads TGTGCCAGCAGTGTGGAGACTCCCAGCTACGAGCAGTACTTC. This chain connects TRBV6-9 to TRBJ2-7; D is unclear. The CDR3 loop spans 14 amino acids. Germline CDR1 MNHGY, CDR2 SVAAGI. Deletions cut 5 bases from V and 3 bases from J, with 14 bases between.

The CDR3 nucleotides are TGTGCCAGCAGTTTTCCGTACCCGACAGAATTCTATGGCTACACCTTC. It specifies CASSFPYPTEFYGYTF. The chain links TRBV28 to TRBJ1-2; D possibly corresponds to TRBD1 (5 bases). In germline, CDR1 is MDHEN, CDR2 SYDVKM. The CDR3 spans 16 residues. The germline V and J ends were trimmed by 3 bases and 4 bases, with 18 bases remaining between them.

The V call is TRBV6-5, the J call TRBJ2-6, with 7 bases identical to TRBD2. This CDR3 has 15 residues. The junction had 0 bases not matched to a gene; V was cut back by 2 bases and J by 2 bases. From germline, CDR1 is MNHEY and CDR2 SVGAGI. The CDR3 protein is CASSYGRAGANVLTF. For the CDR3, the DNA is TGTGCCAGCAGTTACGGGAGGGCTGGGGCCAACGTCCTGACTTTC.